This TCR beta chain was recorded in a study of T-cell reconstitution after alpha-beta-depleted transplantation in children. Preparation of the TCRbeta library was carried out with unique molecular identifiers. TCRdb re-called the PCR reads through MiXCR, storing one row per CDR3 protein. The sample shows 200,000 to 300,000 distinct CDR3 sequences, around 25% of them seen only once. Findings of the study overall: After transplant, high TCRbeta diversity at day 60 in some patients arose from surviving recipient T cells and thymic progenitors. The authors attributed T-cell counts and diversity one year after transplant mostly to newly produced T cells. Reported findings indicate that, about two months after transplant, alpha-beta T cells came from several hundred expanded clones, which were derived from non-depleted graft cells.

J lost 6 bases, V lost 3 bases, and 5 bases had no gene match. The CDR3 has 13 amino acids. The germline CDR1 and CDR2 sequences are DFQATT and SNEGSKA (reference sequence). In this sample, this clonotype turned up a few times. Antigen specificity is unknown. The TCR comes from a girl aged 2-10 years with Fanconi anemia, due to receive a stem cell transplant. Source: PBMCs, taken before TCRalphabeta/CD19-depleted stem cell transplant. The chain employs TRBV20-1 and TRBJ1-2, with TRBD1 identical over 9 bases. The CDR3 nucleotides read TGCAGTGCTAGTCGGACAGGGGAAGATGGCTACACCTTC. It yields the protein CSASRTGEDGYTF.